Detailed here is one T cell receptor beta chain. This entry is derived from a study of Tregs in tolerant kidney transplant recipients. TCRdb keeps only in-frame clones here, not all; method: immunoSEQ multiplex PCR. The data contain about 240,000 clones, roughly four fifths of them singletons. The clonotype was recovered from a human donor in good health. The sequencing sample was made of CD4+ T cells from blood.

CDR3 sequence reads: CASKGAGGSNEQFF. The CDR3 DNA reads TGTGCCAGCAAGGGGGCTGGCGGGAGCAATGAGCAGTTCTTC. The chain links TRBV6-5 to TRBJ2-1, with D possibly being TRBD1 or TRBD2 (7 bases each). V lost 7 bases and J lost 6, with 16 bases in between. Per germline, CDR1 MNHEY and CDR2 SVGAGI. The CDR3 spans 14 residues.